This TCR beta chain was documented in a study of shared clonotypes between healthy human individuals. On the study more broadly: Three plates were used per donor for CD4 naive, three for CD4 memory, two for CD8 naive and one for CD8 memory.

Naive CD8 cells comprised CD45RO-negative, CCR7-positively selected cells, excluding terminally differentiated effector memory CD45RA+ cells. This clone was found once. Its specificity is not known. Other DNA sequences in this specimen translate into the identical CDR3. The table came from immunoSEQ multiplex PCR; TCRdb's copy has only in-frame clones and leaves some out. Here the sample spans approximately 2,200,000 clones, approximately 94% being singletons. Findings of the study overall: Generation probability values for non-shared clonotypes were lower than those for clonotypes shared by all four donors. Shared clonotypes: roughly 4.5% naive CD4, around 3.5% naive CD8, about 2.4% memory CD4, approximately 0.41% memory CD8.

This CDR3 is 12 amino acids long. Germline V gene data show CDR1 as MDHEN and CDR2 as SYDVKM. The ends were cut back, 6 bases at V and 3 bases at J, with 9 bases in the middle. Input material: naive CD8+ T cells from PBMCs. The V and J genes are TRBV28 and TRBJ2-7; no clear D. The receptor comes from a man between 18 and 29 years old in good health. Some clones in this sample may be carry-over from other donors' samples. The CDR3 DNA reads TGTGCCAGCAGACCTCCCGGCTACGAGCAGTACTTC. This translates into CASRPPGYEQYF.